Listed below are T cell receptor beta chains from one sample, sequenced in a study of CD8 T cells in ankylosing spondylitis. Using its own MiXCR run on the 5' RACE reads, TCRdb lists one record per CDR3 protein. This sample has 150,000 or so distinct CDR3 sequences; around 18% occur once, and the top ten carry under 9%. Sequenced: blood, either unsorted or a sorted T cell fraction (not recorded which). Receptor source: a male donor with ankylosing spondylitis or in good health (not recorded which). The CDR3 runs from the conserved cysteine through the conserved F or W. Fields, in order: D gene, V gene, J gene, clone size, CDR3 DNA, CDR3 protein. The D gene is left open where the match is weak. The listing skips clone size in some rows; elsewhere it reads once, few, many or a size class.

>TRBD2|TRBV19|TRBJ2-7|.
TGTGCCAGTAGTATAGGGACTAGCGGGACCCGTCCCTACGAGCAGTACTTC
CASSIGTSGTRPYEQYF
>.|TRBV6-2/TRBV6-3|TRBJ1-2|few
TGTGCCAGCACCATAGACAAGGGCAGTGGCTACACCTTC
CASTIDKGSGYTF
>TRBD1|TRBV9|TRBJ1-2|many
TGTGCCAGCAGCGGGTCGACAGGGGTTAGCTATGGCTACACCTTC
CASSGSTGVSYGYTF
>.|TRBV12-3/TRBV12-4|TRBJ2-7|.
TGTGCCAGCAGTGACTCGATCCTCTACGAGCAGTACTTC
CASSDSILYEQYF
>.|TRBV29-1|TRBJ2-3|.
TGCAGCGTTGATTTTGGTAGCGGAGATACGCAGTATTTT
CSVDFGSGDTQYF
>.|TRBV7-2|TRBJ1-4|once
TGTGCCAGCAGCTTAGTAGTCATGAATGAAAAACTGTTTTTT
CASSLVVMNEKLFF
>.|TRBV7-9|TRBJ1-1|.
TGTGCCAGCAGCGCCCGGGGGGGATCCGAGGAAGCTTTCTTT
CASSARGGSEEAFF
>TRBD2|TRBV5-1|TRBJ2-7|many
TGCGCCAGCAGCGAGATAGGACTAGCGGGAAACTACGAGCAGTACTTC
CASSEIGLAGNYEQYF
>.|TRBV27|TRBJ1-1|.
TGTGCCAGCAGTTTAGGTGGGGGCGGGCGAGTGAACACTGAAGCTTTCTTT
CASSLGGGGRVNTEAFF
>.|TRBV29-1|TRBJ2-7|many
TGCAGCGTTGTCACGGCGGACAGTCCCGCGTCCTACGAGCAGTACTTC
CSVVTADSPASYEQYF
>TRBD1|TRBV29-1|TRBJ2-5|many
TGCAGCGTTAACCCCGGGACAGGGCAAGAGACCCAGTACTTC
CSVNPGTGQETQYF
>TRBD2|TRBV11-2|TRBJ2-3|few
TGTGCCAGCAGCTTATCAGCGGGAGAGAGGGATACGCAGTATTTT
CASSLSAGERDTQYF
>TRBD1|TRBV5-1|TRBJ2-3|many
TGCGCCAGCAGCTTCCGACAGGGTGCGGCCACAGATACGCAGTATTTT
CASSFRQGAATDTQYF
>.|TRBV5-1|TRBJ1-1|many
TGCGCCAGCAGCTTAAGCCAGGGTTACACTGAAGCTTTCTTT
CASSLSQGYTEAFF
>.|TRBV18|TRBJ1-1|many
TGTGCCAGCTCACCTTACCTGAGGGGGGCTGAAGCTTTCTTT
CASSPYLRGAEAFF
>.|TRBV5-1|TRBJ2-5|.
TGCGCCAGCAGCTTGGTATTGTCCGGGGGGCAACAGACCCAGTACTTC
CASSLVLSGGQQTQYF
>.|TRBV29-1|TRBJ2-3|.
TGCAGCAAAACACACCCGGGGACAGATACGCAGTATTTT
CSKTHPGTDTQYF
>.|TRBV11-2|TRBJ2-5|many
TGTGCCAGCAGCCAAGGGCACAGGACCCAAGAGACCCAGTACTTC
CASSQGHRTQETQYF
>.|TRBV5-1|TRBJ2-1|.
TGCGCCAGCGGGTTAGCGGCAGCCTACAATGAGCAGTTCTTC
CASGLAAAYNEQFF
>.|TRBV28|TRBJ2-2|.
TGTGCCAGCAGTCCATCCCGGAGGAACGGCAAGCTGTTTTTT
CASSPSRRNGKLFF
>.|TRBV10-3|TRBJ1-2|.
TGTGCCATCAGTCAAAGGACGGAGCACTATGGCTACACCTTC
CAISQRTEHYGYTF
>TRBD1|TRBV29-1|TRBJ2-1|many
TGCAGCGCCCCGGGACAGCTTTCTTTCTATGAGCAGTTCTTC
CSAPGQLSFYEQFF
>TRBD1|TRBV5-1|TRBJ1-1|.
TGCGCCAGTAAGAAGTTTGACAGGGTCACTGAAGCTTTCTTT
CASKKFDRVTEAFF
>.|TRBV20-1|TRBJ1-5|many
TGCAGTGCTAGAGATCTGGGTCAGCCCCAGCATTTT
CSARDLGQPQHF
>.|TRBV20-1|TRBJ1-1|few
TGCAGTGCGGAGGCTGGACAGTCTGAAGCTTTCTTT
CSAEAGQSEAFF
>TRBD1|TRBV18|TRBJ1-2|.
TGTGCCAGCTCACCTTGGGACAGGGAGCGCGATGGCTACACCTTC
CASSPWDRERDGYTF
>.|TRBV5-1|TRBJ1-2|many
TGCGCCAGCAGCGGGCCGGGACAAGCTAACTATGGCTACACCTTC
CASSGPGQANYGYTF